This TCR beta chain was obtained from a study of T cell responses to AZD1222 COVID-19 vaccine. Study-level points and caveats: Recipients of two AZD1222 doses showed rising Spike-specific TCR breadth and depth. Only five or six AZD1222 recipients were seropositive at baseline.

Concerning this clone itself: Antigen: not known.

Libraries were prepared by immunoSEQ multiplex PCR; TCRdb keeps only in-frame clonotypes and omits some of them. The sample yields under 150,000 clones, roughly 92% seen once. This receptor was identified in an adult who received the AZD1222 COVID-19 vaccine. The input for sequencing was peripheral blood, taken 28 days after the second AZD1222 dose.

The CDR3 nucleotides are TGTGCCAGCACCCCCGGGGGGACTGAAGCTTTCTTT. Amino acids: CASTPGGTEAFF. The chain employs TRBV12-3 or TRBV12-4 and TRBJ1-1; D possibly corresponds to TRBD1 (5 bases). This CDR3 region has 12 residues. V lost 7 bases and J 5 bases, leaving 11 bases between the germline ends.